The clone carrying this T cell receptor beta chain occurred many times. TCRdb analysed the RACE reads with MiXCR anew, one entry per CDR3 protein. The data show around 53,000 distinct CDR3 sequences, about 10% seen once. The length of the CDR3 is 13 residues. V lost 2 bases and J lost 4, with 9 bases in between. Germline lookup yields CDR1 SGDLS and CDR2 YYNGEE. This sample is part of a study of human T cells and chemical hapten exposure. As for time point: patch test 1, 2 weeks after DPC sensitization. Treatment meaning: therapeutic diphenylcyclopropenone sensitization with weekly scalp DPC. This TCR was sampled from a woman aged 45-60 years with alopecia areata. Some clones in this sample may be carry-over from other donors' samples. The V call is TRBV9, the J call TRBJ1-1; no reliable D call. The specimen comprised whole blood, sampled in connection with sensitization to the hapten diphenylcyclopropenone (DPC). The CDR3 sequence: CASSVTGFTEAFF. The CDR3 nucleotides read TGTGCCAGCAGCGTTACGGGCTTCACTGAAGCTTTCTTT.